The 7 T cell receptor beta chains listed next were all sequenced from one sample in a study of regulatory T cells in long-lasting Graves disease. Described time point: newly diagnosed GD, antithyroid drugs for less than 3 months. With RNA extracted from PBMCs as input, the TCR library was made. Investigators prepared the TCR beta libraries by applying iRepertoire HTBI primers and Arm-PCR of CDR3 regions. One entry per CDR3 protein results from TCRdb running MiXCR on the multiplex PCR reads. The sample includes 580,000 or so distinct CDR3 sequences, approximately 16% of them seen just once. A further study also used this sample, focusing on T cells in Graves' hyperthyroidism and ophthalmopathy.

The material was peripheral blood mononuclear cells (PBMCs), obtained at new diagnosis, from a patient treated with antithyroid drugs. The receptors were gathered from a man younger than 35 with Graves disease.

Points on this clonotype: A read error may explain this, as a much larger clone is one base away. The rearrangement uses TRBV12-3 or TRBV12-4 and TRBJ2-1; possible D gene TRBD2, 6 bases. The CDR3 totals 15 residues. Trimming took off 6 bases at V and 2 bases at J, with 14 bases between the two ends. The CDR3 here is CASSSLALPYNEQFF. The CDR3 nucleotides read TGTGCCAGCAGCTCACTAGCTCTACCCTACAATGAGCAGTTCTTC.

Turning to this clonotype: Possible read error: a much larger clone is one base away. The CDR3 DNA sequence: TGTGCCTGGAGTTTGACTAGCGGGCCTTACGTGCAGTACTTC. Its protein is CAWSLTSGPYVQYF. The V gene is TRBV30, the J gene TRBJ2-7; 10 nucleotides align to TRBD2. The germline V gene has CDR1 GTSNPN and CDR2 SVGIG (reference sequence). CDR3 length equals 14 residues.

This clonotype showed up just a few times. This may be a read error: a much more frequent sequence differs by one nucleotide. The chain links TRBV2 to TRBJ1-1, with D possibly TRBD1 on 5 matching bases. Trimming removed 7 bases at V and 2 bases at J, with 14 bases between. The CDR3 totals 14 residues. CDR1 and CDR2 from the germline V gene are SNHLY and FYNNEI. CDR3 in DNA: TGTGCCAGCACCCTCAACGGGGCTAACACTGAAGCTTTCTTT. Its protein is CASTLNGANTEAFF.

The sample holds many counts of this clonotype. The rearrangement links TRBV5-1 to TRBJ1-1; 7 bases line up with TRBD1. The CDR3 totals 15 residues. Germline CDR1 and CDR2: SGHRS and YFSETQ. Trimming took 0 bases from V and 3 from J; bases not matched to a gene: 5. CDR3 residues: CASSLGQGGDTEAFF. The CDR3 bases are TGCGCCAGCAGCTTGGGACAGGGAGGGGACACTGAAGCTTTCTTT. Using reference TRBV5-1 and TRBJ1-1 for the parts outside the CDR3, the full variable domain is KAGVTQTPRYLIKTRGQQVTLSCSPISGHRSVSWYQQTPGQGLQFLFEYFSETQRNKGNFPGRFSGRQFSNSRSEMNVSTLELGDSALYLCASSLGQGGDTEAFFGQGTRLTVV.

This clonotype has at least ten counts. The chain has TRBV11-2 and TRBJ2-1; the D is unclear. The germline CDR1 and CDR2 sequences are SGHAT and FQNNGV. Trimming shortened V by 0 bases and J by 8 bases, and 8 bases separated the two germline ends. This CDR3 spans 13 amino acids. CDR3 nucleotides: TGTGCCAGCAGCTTAGATCCTGGGGATGAGCAGTTCTTC. It translates to CASSLDPGDEQFF.

The chain couples TRBV19 to TRBJ2-7; 9 bases fit TRBD1. V lost 3 bases to trimming and J lost 3 bases; unmatched junction nucleotides: 6. This CDR3 comprises 15 residues. Germline loops: CDR1 LNHDA, CDR2 SQIVND (reference sequence). CDR3 sequence: CASSIIPGQGYEQYF. As DNA, the CDR3 is TGTGCCAGTAGTATCATCCCGGGACAGGGCTACGAGCAGTACTTC.

This clonotype appeared many times. CDR3 in amino acids: CASRPQGAFSQPQHF. The CDR3, as DNA: TGTGCCAGCAGACCACAGGGGGCATTTAGTCAGCCCCAGCATTTT. The gene calls are TRBV2 and TRBJ1-5; 9 nucleotides match TRBD1. Germline V lookup: CDR1 SNHLY, CDR2 FYNNEI. J gave up 6 bases and V 6 bases, and 9 bases lay outside the gene matches. CDR3 length: 15 residues.